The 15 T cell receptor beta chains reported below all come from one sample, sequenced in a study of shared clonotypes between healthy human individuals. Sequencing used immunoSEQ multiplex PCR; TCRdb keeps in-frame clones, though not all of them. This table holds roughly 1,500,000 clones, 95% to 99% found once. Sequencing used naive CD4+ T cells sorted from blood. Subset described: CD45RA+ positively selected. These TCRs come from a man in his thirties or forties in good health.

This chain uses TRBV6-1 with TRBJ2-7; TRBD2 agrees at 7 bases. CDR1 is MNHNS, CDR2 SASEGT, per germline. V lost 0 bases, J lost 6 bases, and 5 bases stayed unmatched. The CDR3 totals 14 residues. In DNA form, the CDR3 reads TGTGCCAGCAGTGAAGCAGGGCTAGCGGTCGAGCAGTACTTC. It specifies CASSEAGLAVEQYF.

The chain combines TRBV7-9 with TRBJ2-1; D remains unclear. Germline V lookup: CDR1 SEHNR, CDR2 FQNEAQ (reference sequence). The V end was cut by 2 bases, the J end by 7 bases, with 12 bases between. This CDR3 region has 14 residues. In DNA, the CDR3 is TGTGCCAGCAGCTTACCCCCCGGGCGAAATGAGCAGTTCTTC. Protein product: CASSLPPGRNEQFF.

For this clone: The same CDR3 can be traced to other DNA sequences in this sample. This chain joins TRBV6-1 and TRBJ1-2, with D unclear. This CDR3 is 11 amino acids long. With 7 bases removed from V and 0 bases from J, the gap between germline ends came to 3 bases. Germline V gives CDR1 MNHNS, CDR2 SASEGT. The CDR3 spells CASTTNYGYTF. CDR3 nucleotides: TGTGCCAGCACTACTAACTATGGCTACACCTTC.

Here the CDR3 reads CASSGLGNQQYF. Written as DNA, the CDR3 is TGTGCCAGCAGCGGCCTAGGTAACCAGCAGTACTTC. The V and J genes are TRBV7-9 and TRBJ2-7; D gene unclear. This CDR3 region has 12 residues. Trimming pared 5 bases from V and 8 bases from J, leaving 13 bases between. Germline V gene data show CDR1 as SEHNR and CDR2 as FQNEAQ (reference sequence). The full variable domain, rest sourced from reference TRBV7-9 and TRBJ2-7, is DTGVSQNPRHKITKRGQNVTFRCDPISEHNRLYWYRQTLGQGPEFLTYFQNEAQLEKSRLLSDRFSAERPKGSFSTLEIQRTEQGDSAMYLCASSGLGNQQYFGPGTRLTVT.

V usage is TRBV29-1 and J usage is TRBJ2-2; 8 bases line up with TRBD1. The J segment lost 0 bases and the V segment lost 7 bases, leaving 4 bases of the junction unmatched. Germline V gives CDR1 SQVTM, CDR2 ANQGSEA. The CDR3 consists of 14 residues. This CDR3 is CSAGQGPNTGELFF. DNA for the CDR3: TGCAGCGCTGGACAGGGCCCGAACACCGGGGAGCTGTTTTTT.

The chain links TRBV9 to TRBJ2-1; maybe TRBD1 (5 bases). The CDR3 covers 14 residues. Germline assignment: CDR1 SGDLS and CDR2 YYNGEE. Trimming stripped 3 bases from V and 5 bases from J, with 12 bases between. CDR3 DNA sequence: TGTGCCAGCAGCGAGGTAGGCAGGGACAATGAGCAGTTCTTC. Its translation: CASSEVGRDNEQFF.

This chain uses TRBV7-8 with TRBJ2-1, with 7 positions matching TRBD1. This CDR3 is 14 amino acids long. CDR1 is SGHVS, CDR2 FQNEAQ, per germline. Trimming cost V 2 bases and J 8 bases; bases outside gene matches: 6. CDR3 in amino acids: CASSLRQGPDEQFF. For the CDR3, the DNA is TGTGCCAGCAGCTTAAGACAGGGACCCGATGAGCAGTTCTTC.

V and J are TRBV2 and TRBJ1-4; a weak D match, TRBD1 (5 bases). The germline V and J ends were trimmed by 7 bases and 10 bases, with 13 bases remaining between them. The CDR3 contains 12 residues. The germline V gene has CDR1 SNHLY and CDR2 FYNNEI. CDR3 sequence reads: CASIGRAGKLFF. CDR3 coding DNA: TGTGCCAGCATTGGCAGGGCTGGAAAACTGTTTTTT.

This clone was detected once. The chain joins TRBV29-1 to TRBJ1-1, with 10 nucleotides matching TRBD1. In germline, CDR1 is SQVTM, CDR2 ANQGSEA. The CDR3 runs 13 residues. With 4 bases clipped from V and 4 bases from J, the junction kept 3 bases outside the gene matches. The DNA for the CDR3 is TGCAGCGTTGTCCGGGACAGGGGCACTGAAGCTTTCTTT. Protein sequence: CSVVRDRGTEAFF.

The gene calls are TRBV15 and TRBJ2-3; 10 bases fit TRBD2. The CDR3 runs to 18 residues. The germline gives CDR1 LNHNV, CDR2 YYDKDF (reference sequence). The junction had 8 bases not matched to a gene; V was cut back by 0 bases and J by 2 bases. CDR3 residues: CATSRDQSLAGLTDTQYF. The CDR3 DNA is TGTGCCACCAGCAGAGACCAGTCACTAGCGGGACTCACAGATACGCAGTATTTT.

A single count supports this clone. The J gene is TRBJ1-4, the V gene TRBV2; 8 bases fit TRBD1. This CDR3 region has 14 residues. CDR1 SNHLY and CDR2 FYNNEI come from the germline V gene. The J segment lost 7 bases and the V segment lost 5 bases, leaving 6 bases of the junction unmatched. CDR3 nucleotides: TGTGCCAGCAGTAAGGACAGGGCCAGTGAAAAACTGTTTTTT. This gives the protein CASSKDRASEKLFF.

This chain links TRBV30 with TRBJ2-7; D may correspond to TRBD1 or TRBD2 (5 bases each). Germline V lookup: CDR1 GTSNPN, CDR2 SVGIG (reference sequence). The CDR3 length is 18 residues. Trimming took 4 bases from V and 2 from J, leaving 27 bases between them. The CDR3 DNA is TGTGCCTGGACTACCCCTTCCCCGACTCGGGGACGAACCTACGAGCAGTACTTC. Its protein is CAWTTPSPTRGRTYEQYF.

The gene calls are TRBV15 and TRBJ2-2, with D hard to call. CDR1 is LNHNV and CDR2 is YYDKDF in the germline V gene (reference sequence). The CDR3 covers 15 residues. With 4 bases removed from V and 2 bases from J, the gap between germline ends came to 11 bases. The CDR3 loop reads CATSKGTFNTGELFF. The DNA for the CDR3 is TGTGCCACCAGCAAGGGAACTTTTAACACCGGGGAGCTGTTTTTT.

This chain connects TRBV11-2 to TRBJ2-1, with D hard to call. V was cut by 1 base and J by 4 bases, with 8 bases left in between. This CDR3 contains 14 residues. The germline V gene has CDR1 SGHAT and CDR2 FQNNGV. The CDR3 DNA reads TGTGCCAGCAGCTTAGTAGGAAGTTACAATGAGCAGTTCTTC. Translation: CASSLVGSYNEQFF.

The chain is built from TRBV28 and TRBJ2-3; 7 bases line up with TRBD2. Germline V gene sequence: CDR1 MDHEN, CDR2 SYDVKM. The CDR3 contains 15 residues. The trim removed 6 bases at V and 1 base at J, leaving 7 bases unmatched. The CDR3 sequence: CASSSSGTGTDTQYF. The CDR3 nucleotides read TGTGCCAGCAGCTCTAGCGGTACGGGCACAGATACGCAGTATTTT.